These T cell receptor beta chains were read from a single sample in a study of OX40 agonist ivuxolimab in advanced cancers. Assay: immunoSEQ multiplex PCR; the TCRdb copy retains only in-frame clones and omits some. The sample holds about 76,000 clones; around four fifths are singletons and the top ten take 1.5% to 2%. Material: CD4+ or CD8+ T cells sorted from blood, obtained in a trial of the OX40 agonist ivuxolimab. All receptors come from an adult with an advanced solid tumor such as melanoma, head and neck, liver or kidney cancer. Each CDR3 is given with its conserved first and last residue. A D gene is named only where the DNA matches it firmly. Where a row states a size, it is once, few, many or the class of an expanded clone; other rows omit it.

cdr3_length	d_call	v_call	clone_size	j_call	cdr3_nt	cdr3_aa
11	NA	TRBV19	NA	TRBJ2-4	TGTGCCAGTAGCTCCCAGGGGCCGGCTTACTTC	CASSSQGPAYF
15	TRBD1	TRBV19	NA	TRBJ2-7	TGTGCCAGTAGTCCACGGACAGGGGGGACCTACGAGCAGTACTTC	CASSPRTGGTYEQYF
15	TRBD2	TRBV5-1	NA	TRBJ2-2	TGCGCCAGCAGGAGGACTAGCGGGAGTACCGGGGAGCTGTTTTTT	CASRRTSGSTGELFF
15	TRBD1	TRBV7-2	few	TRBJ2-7	TGTGCCAGCAGCTTAGCGAGGGACAGATCCTACGAGCAGTACTTC	CASSLARDRSYEQYF
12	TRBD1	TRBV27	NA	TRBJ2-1	TGTGCCAGCAGTCCCCTACAGGGGAAGCAGTTCTTC	CASSPLQGKQFF
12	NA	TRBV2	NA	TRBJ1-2	TGTGCCAGCAGTGGCACATCCTATGGCTACACCTTC	CASSGTSYGYTF
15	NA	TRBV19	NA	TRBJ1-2	TGTGCCAGTAGTACTCCATCGACAGGCAACTATGGCTACACCTTC	CASSTPSTGNYGYTF
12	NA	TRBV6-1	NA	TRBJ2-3	TGTGCCAGCAAGCGGATTAGGGATACGCAGTATTTT	CASKRIRDTQYF
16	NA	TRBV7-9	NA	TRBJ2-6	TGTGCCAGCAGCTTAGCGCTGGGGACCGGGGCCAACGTCCTGACTTTC	CASSLALGTGANVLTF
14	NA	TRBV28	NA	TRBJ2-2	TGTGCCAGCAGACCAGGACAGAACACCGGGGAGCTGTTTTTT	CASRPGQNTGELFF
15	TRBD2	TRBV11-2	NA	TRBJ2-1	TGTGCCAGCAGCCGGGGACTAGCGGGGGGGCTAGAGCAGTTCTTC	CASSRGLAGGLEQFF
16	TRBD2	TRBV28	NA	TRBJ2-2	TGTGCCAGCTCGTTACTAGCGGGAGAGTACACCGGGGAGCTGTTTTTT	CASSLLAGEYTGELFF
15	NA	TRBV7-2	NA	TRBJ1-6	TGTGCCAGCAGCTTCTGGGCAGGTCCTAATTCACCCCTCCACTTT	CASSFWAGPNSPLHF
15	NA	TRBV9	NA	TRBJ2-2	TGTGCCAGCACCCGGCGGCAGGCGAACACCGGGGAGCTGTTTTTT	CASTRRQANTGELFF
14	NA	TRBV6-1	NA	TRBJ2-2	TGTGCCAGCAACAATAGGAGGGTGACCGGGGAGCTGTTTTTT	CASNNRRVTGELFF
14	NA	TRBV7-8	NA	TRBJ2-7	TGTGCCAGCAGCTTCAACCGGGTCGAATACGAGCAGTACTTC	CASSFNRVEYEQYF
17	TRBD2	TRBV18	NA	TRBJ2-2	TGTGCCAGCTCACCCCGCCCCGGGACTAGCTATACCGGGGAGCTGTTTTTT	CASSPRPGTSYTGELFF
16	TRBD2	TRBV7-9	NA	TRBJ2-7	TGTGCCAGCATCGACAGCACTAGCGGGAGGCGGTACGAGCAGTACTTC	CASIDSTSGRRYEQYF
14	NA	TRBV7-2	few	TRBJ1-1	TGTGCCAGCAGCTCCGCCGGGGCCTACACTGAAGCTTTCTTT	CASSSAGAYTEAFF
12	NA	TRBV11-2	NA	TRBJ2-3	TGTGCCAGCAGCTTAGGGGGGAACACGGGTCATTTT	CASSLGGNTGHF
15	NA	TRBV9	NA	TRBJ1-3	TGTGCCAGCAGCCCCCGGGTGGGGTCTGGAAACACCATATATTTT	CASSPRVGSGNTIYF
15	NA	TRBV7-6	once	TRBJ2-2	TGTGCCAGCAGCTCCTTGGGACCCCTTACCGGGGAGCTGTTTTTT	CASSSLGPLTGELFF
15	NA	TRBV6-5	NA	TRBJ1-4	TGTGCCAGCAGTCCCTTGTCCCAGGGAGGTGGAAAACTGTTTTTT	CASSPLSQGGGKLFF
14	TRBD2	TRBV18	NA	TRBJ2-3	TGTGCCAGCTCCCTTGGACTAGCAGGAGATACGCAGTATTTT	CASSLGLAGDTQYF
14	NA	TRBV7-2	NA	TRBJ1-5	TGTGCCAGCAGCAACCGGGCCCCCCCTCAGCCCCAGCATTTT	CASSNRAPPQPQHF
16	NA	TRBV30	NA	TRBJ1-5	TGTGCCTGGAGTTGGGCTGGATCGGGCCCCAATCAGCCCCAGCATTTT	CAWSWAGSGPNQPQHF
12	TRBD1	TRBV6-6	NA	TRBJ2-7	TGTGCCAGCAGCCGACAGGGGGACGAGCAGTACTTC	CASSRQGDEQYF
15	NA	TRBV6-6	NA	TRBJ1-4	TGTGCCAGCAGTTACTCTAATTTCCTGAATGAAAAACTGTTTTTT	CASSYSNFLNEKLFF
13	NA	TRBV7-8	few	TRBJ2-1	TGTGCCAGCAGCCGACGGGCCACGTATGAGCAGTTCTTC	CASSRRATYEQFF
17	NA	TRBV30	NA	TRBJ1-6	TGTGCCTGGAGTGCCCTGTATGGGGAAGGGGCAAATTCACCCCTCCACTTT	CAWSALYGEGANSPLHF
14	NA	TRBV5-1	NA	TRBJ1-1	TGCGCCAGCAGCTTTAGTTCTGCCGACGCTGAAGCTTTCTTT	CASSFSSADAEAFF
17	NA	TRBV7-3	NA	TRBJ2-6	TGTGCCAGCAGCTTCGGGGGCCCGGGCTCTGGGGCCAACGTCCTGACTTTC	CASSFGGPGSGANVLTF
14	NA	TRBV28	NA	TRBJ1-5	TGTGCCAGCAGCCCAGGAGGGGTAGGTCAGCCCCAGCATTTT	CASSPGGVGQPQHF
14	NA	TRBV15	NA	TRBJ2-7	TGTGCCACCAGCGACCCGACAGGCTCCTACGAGCAGTACTTC	CATSDPTGSYEQYF
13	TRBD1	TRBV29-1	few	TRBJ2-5	TGCAGCGTTGCGGGACAGGGATATGAGACCCAGTACTTC	CSVAGQGYETQYF
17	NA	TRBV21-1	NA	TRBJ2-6	TGTGCCAGCAGCAAAGGGGCAGGGGTCCCTGGGGCCAACGTCCTGACTTTC	CASSKGAGVPGANVLTF
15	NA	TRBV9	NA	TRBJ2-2	TGTGCCAGCCCACCTATCCACTTGAACACCGGGGAGCTGTTTTTT	CASPPIHLNTGELFF
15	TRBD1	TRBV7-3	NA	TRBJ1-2	TGTGCCAGCAGCCAACAGGGGGCATCTGACTATGGCTACACCTTC	CASSQQGASDYGYTF
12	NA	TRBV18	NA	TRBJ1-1	TGTGCCAGCTCCCAGGGGCGGAATGAAGCTTTCTTT	CASSQGRNEAFF
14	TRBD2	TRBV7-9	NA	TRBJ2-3	TGTGCCAGCAGCTTGGAGCGGGACGCTGATACGCAGTATTTT	CASSLERDADTQYF
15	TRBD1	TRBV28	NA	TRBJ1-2	TGTGCCAGCAGCCTCCCCCTCGGACAGGGAGGGGGCTACACCTTC	CASSLPLGQGGGYTF
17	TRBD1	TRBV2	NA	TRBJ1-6	TGTGCCAGCAGTGTAATGCGGGCAGGGGGTAATAATTCACCCCTCCACTTT	CASSVMRAGGNNSPLHF
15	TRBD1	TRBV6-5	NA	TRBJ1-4	TGTGCCAGCAGACGGGACAGGACAACTAATGAAAAACTGTTTTTT	CASRRDRTTNEKLFF
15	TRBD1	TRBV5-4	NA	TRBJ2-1	TGTGCCAGCAGCTTCCCGGGACAGGGGAACAATGAGCAGTTCTTC	CASSFPGQGNNEQFF
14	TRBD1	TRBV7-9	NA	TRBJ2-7	TGTGCCAGCAGCTCTGGACAGGGGAACCACGAGCAGTACTTC	CASSSGQGNHEQYF
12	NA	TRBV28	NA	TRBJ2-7	TGTGCCAGCAGTTACCAGGGGCGCGGGCAGTACTTC	CASSYQGRGQYF
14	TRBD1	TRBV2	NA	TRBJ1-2	TGTGCCAGCAGTGTTACCCGGACAGGGGTCTACTACACCTTC	CASSVTRTGVYYTF
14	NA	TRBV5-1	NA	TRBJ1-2	TGCGCCAGCAGCGAGAGACCGCTGCTGTATGGCTACACCTTC	CASSERPLLYGYTF
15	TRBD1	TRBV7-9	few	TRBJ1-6	TGTGCCAGCAGCTTAAGGACAGGGCGCAATTCACCCCTCCACTTT	CASSLRTGRNSPLHF
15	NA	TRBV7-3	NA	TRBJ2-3	TGTGCCAGCAGCTTAAGTGGGGGGCGTACAGATACGCAGTATTTT	CASSLSGGRTDTQYF
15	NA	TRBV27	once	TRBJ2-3	TGTGCCAGCCGATACCGGCGGGGAAGCACAGATACGCAGTATTTT	CASRYRRGSTDTQYF